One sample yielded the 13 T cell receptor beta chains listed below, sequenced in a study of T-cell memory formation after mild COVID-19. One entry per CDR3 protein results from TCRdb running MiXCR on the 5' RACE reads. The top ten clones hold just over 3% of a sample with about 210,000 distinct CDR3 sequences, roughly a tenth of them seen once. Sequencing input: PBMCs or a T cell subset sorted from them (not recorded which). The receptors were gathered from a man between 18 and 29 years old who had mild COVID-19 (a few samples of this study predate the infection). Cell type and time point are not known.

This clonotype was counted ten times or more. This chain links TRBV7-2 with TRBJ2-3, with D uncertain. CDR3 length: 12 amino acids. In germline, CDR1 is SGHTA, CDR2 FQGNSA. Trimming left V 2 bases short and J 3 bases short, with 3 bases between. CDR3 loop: CASSLRTDTQYF. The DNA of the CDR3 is TGTGCCAGCAGCTTAAGGACAGATACGCAGTATTTT.

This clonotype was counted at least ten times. CDR3 in amino acids: CASSPTGGENYGYTF. The DNA of the CDR3 is TGTGCCAGCTCACCGACAGGGGGCGAAAACTATGGCTACACCTTC. This chain joins TRBV18 and TRBJ1-2, with 10 bases that match TRBD1. V lost 3 bases and J lost 2; bases outside the gene matches: 3. CDR3 size: 15 residues. In germline, CDR1 is KGHSH, CDR2 LQKENI.

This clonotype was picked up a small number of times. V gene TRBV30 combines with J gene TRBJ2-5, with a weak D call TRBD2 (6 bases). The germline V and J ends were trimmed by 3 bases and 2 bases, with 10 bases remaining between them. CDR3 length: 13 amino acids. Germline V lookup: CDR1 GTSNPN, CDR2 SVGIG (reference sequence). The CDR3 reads CAWRVAGQETQYF. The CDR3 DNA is TGTGCCTGGAGGGTGGCGGGACAAGAGACCCAGTACTTC.

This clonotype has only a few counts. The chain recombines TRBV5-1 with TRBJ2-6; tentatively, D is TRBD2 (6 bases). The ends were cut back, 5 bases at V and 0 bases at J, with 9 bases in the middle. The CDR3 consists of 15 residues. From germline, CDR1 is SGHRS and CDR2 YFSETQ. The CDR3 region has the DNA TGCGCCAGCAGGGAGGGGCCCTCTGGGGCCAACGTCCTGACTTTC. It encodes CASREGPSGANVLTF.

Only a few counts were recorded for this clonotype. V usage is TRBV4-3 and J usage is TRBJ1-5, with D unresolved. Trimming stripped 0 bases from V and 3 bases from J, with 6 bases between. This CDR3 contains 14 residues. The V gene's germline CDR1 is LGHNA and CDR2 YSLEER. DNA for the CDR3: TGCGCCAGCAGCCAAGATAGTCTCAATCAGCCCCAGCATTTT. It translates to CASSQDSLNQPQHF.

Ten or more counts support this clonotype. The CDR3 DNA is TGTGCCAGCAACGGACAGGACTATGGCTACACCTTC. This sequence encodes CASNGQDYGYTF. J is TRBJ1-2 and V is TRBV7-2; 7 nucleotides match TRBD1. Germline CDR1 reads SGHTA; CDR2 reads FQGNSA. After removal of 7 bases from V and 3 bases from J, the junction contained 2 bases not matched to a gene. This CDR3 contains 12 residues.

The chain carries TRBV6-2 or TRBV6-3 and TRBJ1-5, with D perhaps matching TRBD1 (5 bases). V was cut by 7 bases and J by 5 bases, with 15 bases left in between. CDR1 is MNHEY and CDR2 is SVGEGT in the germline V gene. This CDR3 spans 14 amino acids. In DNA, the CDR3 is TGTGCCAGCAATCCACCCGGGGGACATCAGCCCCAGCATTTT. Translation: CASNPPGGHQPQHF.

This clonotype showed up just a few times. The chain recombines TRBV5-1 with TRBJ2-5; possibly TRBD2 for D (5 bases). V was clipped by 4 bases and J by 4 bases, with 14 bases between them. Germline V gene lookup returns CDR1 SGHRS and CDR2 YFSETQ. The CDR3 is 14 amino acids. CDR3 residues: CASSGTSEGETQYF. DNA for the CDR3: TGCGCCAGCAGCGGCACTAGTGAAGGAGAGACCCAGTACTTC.

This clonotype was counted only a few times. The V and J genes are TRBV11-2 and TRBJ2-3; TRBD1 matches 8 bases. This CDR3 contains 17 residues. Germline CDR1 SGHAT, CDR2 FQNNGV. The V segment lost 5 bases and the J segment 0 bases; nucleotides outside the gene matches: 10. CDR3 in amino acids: CASSPPGGEGSTDTQYF. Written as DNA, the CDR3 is TGTGCCAGCAGCCCCCCAGGGGGCGAAGGTAGCACAGATACGCAGTATTTT.

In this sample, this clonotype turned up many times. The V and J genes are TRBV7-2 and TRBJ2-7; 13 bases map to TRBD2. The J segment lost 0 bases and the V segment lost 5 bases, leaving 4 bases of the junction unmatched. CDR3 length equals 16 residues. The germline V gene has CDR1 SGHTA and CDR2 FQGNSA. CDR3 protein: CASSPRTSGGSYEQYF. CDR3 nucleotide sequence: TGTGCCAGCAGCCCGCGGACTAGCGGGGGCTCCTACGAGCAGTACTTC. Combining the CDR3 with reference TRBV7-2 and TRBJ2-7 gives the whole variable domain GAGVSQSPSNKVTEKGKDVELRCDPISGHTALYWYRQSLGQGLEFLIYFQGNSAPDKSGLPSDRFSAERTGGSVSTLTIQRTQQEDSAVYLCASSPRTSGGSYEQYFGPGTRLTVT.

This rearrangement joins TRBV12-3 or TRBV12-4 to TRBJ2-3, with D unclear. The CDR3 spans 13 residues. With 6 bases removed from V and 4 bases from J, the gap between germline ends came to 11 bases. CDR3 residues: CASSRRGADTQYF. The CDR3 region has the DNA TGTGCCAGCAGCCGCCGAGGCGCAGATACGCAGTATTTT.

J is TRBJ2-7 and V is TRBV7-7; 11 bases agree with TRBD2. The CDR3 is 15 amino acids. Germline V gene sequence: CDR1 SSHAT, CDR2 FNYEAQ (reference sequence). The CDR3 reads CASRTTGTSGYEQYV. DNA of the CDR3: TGTGCTAGCAGAACGACCGGGACTAGCGGCTACGAGCAGTACGTC.

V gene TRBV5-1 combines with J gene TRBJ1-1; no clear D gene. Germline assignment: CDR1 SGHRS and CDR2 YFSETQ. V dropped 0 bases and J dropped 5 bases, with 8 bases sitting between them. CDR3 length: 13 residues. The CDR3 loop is CASSLELRTEAFF. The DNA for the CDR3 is TGCGCCAGCAGCTTGGAGTTAAGGACTGAAGCTTTCTTT.